This T cell receptor beta chain was retrieved from a study of vaccination and CD4 T cells after COVID-19. At the level of the study: Convalescent patients gave post-COVID blood a median approximately 100 days post-diagnosis, range 35 to 161.

Details on this clonotype: What it recognizes is unknown.

This CDR3 is built from 16 residues. V lost 3 bases and J lost 7; bases outside the gene matches: 9. The germline V gene encodes CDR1 MDHEN and CDR2 SYDVKM. Sequencing of the DNA from cultured CD4+ T cells was carried out with the Oncomine TCR Beta short-read assay. MiXCR, run by TCRdb on the PCR reads, gives a single entry per CDR3 protein. The sample holds about 11,000 distinct CDR3 sequences, approximately 50% seen once. Specified treatment: roughly 11-day PBMC culture with coronavirus spike peptide pools or control peptides (ViraFEST assay). ViraFEST used peptide pools to expand antigen-specific T cells and subsequently sequenced their TCRs. Every positive PCR date fell between March and December 2020, earlier than the US Alpha, Beta and Delta variants.

The receptor was isolated from a human donor who had recovered from COVID-19. The chain uses TRBV28 and TRBJ2-1; 10 bases line up with TRBD2. Input material: CD4+ T cells from blood, cultured in vitro. CDR3 residues: CASSFSGRALGNEQFF. The CDR3 DNA sequence: TGTGCCAGCAGTTTCAGCGGGAGGGCCTTAGGAAATGAGCAGTTCTTC.